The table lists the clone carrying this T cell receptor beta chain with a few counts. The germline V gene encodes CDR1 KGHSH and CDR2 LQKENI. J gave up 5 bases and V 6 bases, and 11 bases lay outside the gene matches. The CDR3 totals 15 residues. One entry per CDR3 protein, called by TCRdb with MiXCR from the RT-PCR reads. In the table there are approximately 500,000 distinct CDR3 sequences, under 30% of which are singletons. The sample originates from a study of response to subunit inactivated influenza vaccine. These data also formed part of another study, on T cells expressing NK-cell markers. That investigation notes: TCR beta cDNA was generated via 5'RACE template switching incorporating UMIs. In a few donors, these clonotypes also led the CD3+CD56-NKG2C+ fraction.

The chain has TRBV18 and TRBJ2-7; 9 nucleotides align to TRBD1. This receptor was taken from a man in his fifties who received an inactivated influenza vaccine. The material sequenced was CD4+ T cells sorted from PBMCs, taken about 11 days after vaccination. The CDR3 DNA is TGTGCCAGCTCTAAGGACAGGGGAGGAAGGAACGAGCAGTACTTC. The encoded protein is CASSKDRGGRNEQYF. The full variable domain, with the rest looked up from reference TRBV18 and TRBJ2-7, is NAGVMQNPRHLVRRRGQEARLRCSPMKGHSHVYWYRQLPEEGLKFMVYLQKENIIDESGMPKERFSAEFPKEGPSILRIQQVVRGDSAAYFCASSKDRGGRNEQYFGPGTRLTVT.